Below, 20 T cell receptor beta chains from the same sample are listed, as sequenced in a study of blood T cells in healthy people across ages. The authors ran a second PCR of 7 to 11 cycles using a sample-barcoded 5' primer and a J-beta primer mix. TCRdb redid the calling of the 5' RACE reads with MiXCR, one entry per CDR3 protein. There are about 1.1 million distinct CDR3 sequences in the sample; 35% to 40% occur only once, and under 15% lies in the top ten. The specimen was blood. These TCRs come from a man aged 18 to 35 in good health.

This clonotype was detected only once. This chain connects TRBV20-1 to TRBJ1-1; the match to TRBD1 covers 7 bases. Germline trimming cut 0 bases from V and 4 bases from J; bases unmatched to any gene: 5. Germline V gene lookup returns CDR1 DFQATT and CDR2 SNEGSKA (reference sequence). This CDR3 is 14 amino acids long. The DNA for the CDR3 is TGCAGTGCTAGAGATCCGACAGGGCCCACTGAAGCTTTCTTT. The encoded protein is CSARDPTGPTEAFF.

CDR3 sequence (DNA): TGTGCCAGTAGTACCGGGACAGGGGGCAACAATCAGCCCCAGCATTTT. This sequence encodes CASSTGTGGNNQPQHF. The J gene is TRBJ1-5, the V gene TRBV19; 12 positions match TRBD1. CDR1 is LNHDA, CDR2 SQIVND, per germline (reference sequence). The CDR3 extends over 16 amino acids. Trimming removed 4 bases from V and 3 bases from J; junction bases left unmatched: 4.

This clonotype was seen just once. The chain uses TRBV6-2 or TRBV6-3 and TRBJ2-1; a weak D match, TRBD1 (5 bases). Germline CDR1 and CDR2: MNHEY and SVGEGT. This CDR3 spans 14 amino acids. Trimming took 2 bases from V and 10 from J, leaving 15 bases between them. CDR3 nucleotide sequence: TGTGCCAGCAGTTACAGGGGTGGAATGTCGGAGCAGTTCTTC. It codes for CASSYRGGMSEQFF.

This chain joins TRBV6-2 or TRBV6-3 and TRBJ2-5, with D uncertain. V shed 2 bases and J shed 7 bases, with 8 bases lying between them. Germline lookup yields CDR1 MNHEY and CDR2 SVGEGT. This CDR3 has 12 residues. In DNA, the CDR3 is TGTGCCAGCAGTTACCCCATTATGACCCAGTACTTC. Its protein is CASSYPIMTQYF.

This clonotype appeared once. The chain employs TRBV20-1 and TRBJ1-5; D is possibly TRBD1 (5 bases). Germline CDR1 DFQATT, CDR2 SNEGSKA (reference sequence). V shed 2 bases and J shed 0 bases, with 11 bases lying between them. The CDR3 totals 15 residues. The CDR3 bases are TGCAGTGCTAGAAGACAGCAGCATAGCAATCAGCCCCAGCATTTT. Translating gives CSARRQQHSNQPQHF.

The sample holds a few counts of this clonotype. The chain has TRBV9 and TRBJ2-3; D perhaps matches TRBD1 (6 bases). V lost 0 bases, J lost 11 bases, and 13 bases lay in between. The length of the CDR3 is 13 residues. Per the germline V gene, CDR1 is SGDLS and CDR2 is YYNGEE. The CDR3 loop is CASSVEQGLRQYF. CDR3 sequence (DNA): TGTGCCAGCAGCGTAGAACAGGGCCTAAGGCAGTATTTT. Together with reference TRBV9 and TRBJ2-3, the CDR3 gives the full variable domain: DSGVTQTPKHLITATGQRVTLRCSPRSGDLSVYWYQQSLDQGLQFLIQYYNGEERAKGNILERFSAQQFPDLHSELNLSSLELGDSALYFCASSVEQGLRQYFGPGTRLTVL.

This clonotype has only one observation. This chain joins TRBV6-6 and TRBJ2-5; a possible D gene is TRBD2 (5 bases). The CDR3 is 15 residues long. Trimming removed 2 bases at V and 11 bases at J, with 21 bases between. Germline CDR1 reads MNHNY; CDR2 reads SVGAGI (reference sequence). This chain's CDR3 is CASSYRAADHNEQYF. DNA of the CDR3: TGTGCCAGCAGTTACCGAGCGGCGGACCACAATGAGCAGTACTTC.

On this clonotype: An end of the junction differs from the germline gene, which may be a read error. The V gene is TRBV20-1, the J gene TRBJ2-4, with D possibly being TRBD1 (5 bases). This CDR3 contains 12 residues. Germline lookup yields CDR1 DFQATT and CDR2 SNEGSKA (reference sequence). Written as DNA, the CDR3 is TGCAGGGCTAGATTGGGGCTAAACATTCAGTACTTC. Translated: CRARLGLNIQYF.

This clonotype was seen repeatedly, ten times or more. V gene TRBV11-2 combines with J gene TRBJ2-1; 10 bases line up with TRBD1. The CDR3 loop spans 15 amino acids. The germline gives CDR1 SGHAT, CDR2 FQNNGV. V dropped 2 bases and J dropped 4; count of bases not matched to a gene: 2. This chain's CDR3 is CASSLRTGGYNEQFF. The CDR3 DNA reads TGTGCCAGCAGCTTACGGACAGGGGGTTACAATGAGCAGTTCTTC.

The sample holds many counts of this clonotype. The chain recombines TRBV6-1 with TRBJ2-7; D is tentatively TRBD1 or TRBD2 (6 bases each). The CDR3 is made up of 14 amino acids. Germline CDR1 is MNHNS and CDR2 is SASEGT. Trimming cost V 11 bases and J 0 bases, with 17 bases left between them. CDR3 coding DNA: TGTGCCCATGGGCGGGACATTTCCTCCTACGAGCAGTACTTC. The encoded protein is CAHGRDISSYEQYF.

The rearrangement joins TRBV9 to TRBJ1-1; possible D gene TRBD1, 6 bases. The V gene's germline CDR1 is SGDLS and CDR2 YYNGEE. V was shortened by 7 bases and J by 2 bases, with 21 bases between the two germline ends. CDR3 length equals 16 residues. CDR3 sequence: CASSRGPENVNTEAFF. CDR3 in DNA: TGTGCCAGCTCACGGGGGCCCGAGAATGTAAACACTGAAGCTTTCTTT.

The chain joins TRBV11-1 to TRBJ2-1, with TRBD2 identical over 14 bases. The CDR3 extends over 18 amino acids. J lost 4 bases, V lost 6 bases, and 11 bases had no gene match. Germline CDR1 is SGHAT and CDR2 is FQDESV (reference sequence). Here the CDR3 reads CASRLTSGGAFTYNEQFF. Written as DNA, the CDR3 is TGTGCCAGCAGACTGACTAGCGGGGGGGCCTTTACATACAATGAGCAGTTCTTC.

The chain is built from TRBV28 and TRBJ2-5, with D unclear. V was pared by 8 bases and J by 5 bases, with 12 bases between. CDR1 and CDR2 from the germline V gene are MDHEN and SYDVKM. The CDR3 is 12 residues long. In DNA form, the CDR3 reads TGTGCCAGCGGTCTCTCTCCGGAGACCCAGTACTTC. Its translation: CASGLSPETQYF. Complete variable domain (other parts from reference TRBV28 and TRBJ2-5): DVKVTQSSRYLVKRTGEKVFLECVQDMDHENMFWYRQDPGLGLRLIYFSYDVKMKEKGDIPEGYSVSREKKERFSLILESASTNQTSMYLCASGLSPETQYFGPGTRLLVL.

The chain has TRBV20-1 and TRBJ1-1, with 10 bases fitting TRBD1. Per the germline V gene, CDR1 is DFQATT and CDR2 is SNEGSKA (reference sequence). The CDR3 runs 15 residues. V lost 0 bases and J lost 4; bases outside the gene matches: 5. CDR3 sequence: CSARDPGTGVTEAFF. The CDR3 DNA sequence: TGCAGTGCTAGAGATCCCGGGACAGGGGTCACTGAAGCTTTCTTT.

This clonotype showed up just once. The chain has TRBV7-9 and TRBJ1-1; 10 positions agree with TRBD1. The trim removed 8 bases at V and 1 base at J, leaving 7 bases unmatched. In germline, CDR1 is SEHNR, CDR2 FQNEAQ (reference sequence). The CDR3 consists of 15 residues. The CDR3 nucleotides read TGTGCCAGCTCGGCGACAGGGGGCGCGAACACTGAAGCTTTCTTT. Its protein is CASSATGGANTEAFF.

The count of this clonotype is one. The CDR3 sequence is CASSHYQGGYNSPLHF. The CDR3 DNA sequence: TGTGCCAGCAGCCATTACCAGGGAGGGTATAATTCACCCCTCCACTTT. The chain joins TRBV14 to TRBJ1-6; D might be TRBD1 (5 bases). CDR3 length: 16 amino acids. Germline CDR1 is SGHDN and CDR2 is FVKESK. The V and J ends lost 3 bases and 4 bases respectively, with 13 bases between them.

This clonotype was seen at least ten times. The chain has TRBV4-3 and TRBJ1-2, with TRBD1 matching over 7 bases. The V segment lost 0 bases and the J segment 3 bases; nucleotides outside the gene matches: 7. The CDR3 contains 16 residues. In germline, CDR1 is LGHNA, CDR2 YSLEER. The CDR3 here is CASSQDPGQPDYGYTF. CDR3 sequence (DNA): TGCGCCAGCAGCCAAGACCCGGGACAGCCTGACTATGGCTACACCTTC.

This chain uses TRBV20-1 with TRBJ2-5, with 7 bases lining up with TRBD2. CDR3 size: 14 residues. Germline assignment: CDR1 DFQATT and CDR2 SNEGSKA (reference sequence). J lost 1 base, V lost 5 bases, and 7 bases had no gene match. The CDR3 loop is CSAGQAGTQETQYF. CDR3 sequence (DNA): TGCAGTGCTGGCCAAGCGGGGACCCAAGAGACCCAGTACTTC.

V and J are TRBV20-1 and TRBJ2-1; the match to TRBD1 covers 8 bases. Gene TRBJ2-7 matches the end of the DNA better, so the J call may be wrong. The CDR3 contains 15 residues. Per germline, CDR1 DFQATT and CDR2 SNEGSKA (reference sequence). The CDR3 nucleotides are TGCAGTGCTAGGGTCCCGACAGGGGAATACAATGAGCAGTACTTC. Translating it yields CSARVPTGEYNEQYF.

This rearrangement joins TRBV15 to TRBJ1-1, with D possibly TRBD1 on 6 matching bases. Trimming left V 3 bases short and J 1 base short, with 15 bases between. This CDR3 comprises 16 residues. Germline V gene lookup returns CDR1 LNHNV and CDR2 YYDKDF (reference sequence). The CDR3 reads CATSSDLWGRNTEAFF. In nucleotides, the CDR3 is TGTGCCACCAGCAGCGATTTGTGGGGGCGGAACACTGAAGCTTTCTTT.